These 8 T cell receptor beta chains originate from one sample sequenced in a study of blood T cells in healthy people across ages. Primers used in a second PCR of roughly 6 to 11 cycles were a sample-barcoded 5' primer and a J-beta primer mix. TCRdb redid the calling of the 5' RACE reads with MiXCR, one entry per CDR3 protein. Altogether 1 million or so distinct CDR3 sequences are present, 20% to 25% being singletons, with the ten largest covering 0.75%. These data also featured in a second study, about T cells of mothers and their children.

The sequencing sample was made of blood. These receptors all stem from a girl aged 2 to 10 in good health.

The chain recombines TRBV6-6 with TRBJ2-3; D is unclear. CDR3 size: 12 residues. The V end was cut by 5 bases, the J end by 4 bases, with 7 bases between. CDR1 is MNHNY and CDR2 is SVGAGI in the germline V gene (reference sequence). The CDR3 DNA is TGTGCCAGCAGTCCAATGTCAGATACGCAGTATTTT. Translating gives CASSPMSDTQYF.

The chain recombines TRBV7-2 with TRBJ2-5; possibly TRBD1 or TRBD2 for D (5 bases each). The J call is doubtful: the DNA matches TRBJ2-7 better. The CDR3 has 14 amino acids. CDR1 and CDR2 (germline): SGHTA, FQGNSA. CDR3 DNA sequence: TGTGCCAGCAGCGTCCAGGGACGCTCTTACGAGCAGTACTTC. Its translation: CASSVQGRSYEQYF.

This clonotype was seen more than once but under ten times. CDR3 coding DNA: TGCAGTGCTAGATCGGGGGGGGTCCGGGAGACCCAGTACTTC. Protein sequence: CSARSGGVRETQYF. This chain uses TRBV20-1 with TRBJ2-5; TRBD2 agrees at 8 bases. There are 14 residues in the CDR3. CDR1 is DFQATT, CDR2 SNEGSKA, per germline (reference sequence). Losses at the gene ends were 2 bases for V and 5 bases for J; bases not matched to a gene: 7.

The chain employs TRBV6-1 and TRBJ2-3; no clear D gene. Germline values: CDR1 MNHNS, CDR2 SASEGT. The V end was cut by 4 bases, the J end by 2 bases, with 16 bases between. This CDR3 has 16 residues. As DNA, the CDR3 is TGTGCCAGCAGTGGCTTGGGCCTTCCCTTCACAGATACGCAGTATTTT. Its protein product is CASSGLGLPFTDTQYF.

The V and J genes are TRBV7-2 and TRBJ2-5; D perhaps matches TRBD2 (6 bases). Germline assignment: CDR1 SGHTA and CDR2 FQGNSA. The V gene lost 3 bases and the J gene lost 1 base, with 15 bases spanning the gap. CDR3 length: 16 residues. CDR3 coding DNA: TGTGCCAGCAGCTTCCATAGAAAAGCGGGCCAAGAGACCCAGTACTTC. This sequence encodes CASSFHRKAGQETQYF.

The chain employs TRBV21-1 and TRBJ2-7; the table names TRBD2, a call not compared with the DNA. TRBV21-1 is listed as a pseudogene. The CDR3 sequence is 18 residues long. As DNA, the CDR3 is TGTGCCAGCAGCAAATGGTGGCTAGCGGGGGGGCTGACCTACGAGCAGTACTTC. Residues: CASSKWWLAGGLTYEQYF.

A remark on this clonotype: Germline and junction disagree at one end, which may indicate a read error. The V gene is TRBV4-1, the J gene TRBJ1-2, with D tentatively TRBD1 (5 bases). This CDR3 comprises 14 residues. Germline lookup yields CDR1 MGHRA and CDR2 YSYEKL. The CDR3 is CASSEDSRGDGYTF. The DNA for the CDR3 is TGCGCCAGCAGCGAAGACAGTCGAGGGGATGGCTACACCTTC.

J is TRBJ2-7 and V is TRBV14; a weak D match, TRBD1 (6 bases). The CDR3 has 13 residues. Germline V CDR1 and CDR2: SGHDN, FVKESK. Trimming left V 3 bases short and J 3 bases short, with 9 bases between. The CDR3 nucleotides read TGTGCCAGCAGCCAGTACAGGGACTACGAGCAGTACTTC. Its translation: CASSQYRDYEQYF.